These 6 T cell receptor beta chains were all obtained from the same sample, sequenced in a study of early T cells in non-severe SARS-CoV-2 infection. TCRdb fed the 5' RACE reads into MiXCR, producing one record per CDR3 protein. The sample lists 60,000 to 65,000 distinct CDR3 sequences; roughly a tenth were seen once. The sample taken for sequencing was whole blood. All receptors derive from an adult who was a healthcare worker with PCR-confirmed SARS-CoV-2 infection or an uninfected control (not recorded which).

J is TRBJ2-5 and V is TRBV20-1; D gene uncertain. The ends were cut back, 5 bases at V and 2 bases at J, with 12 bases in the middle. Germline V gene lookup returns CDR1 DFQATT and CDR2 SNEGSKA (reference sequence). This CDR3 is 13 amino acids long. CDR3 loop: CSALLGRQETQYF. CDR3 in DNA: TGCAGTGCTCTGCTCGGACGGCAAGAGACCCAGTACTTC.

This rearrangement joins TRBV20-1 to TRBJ1-2; 9 nucleotides agree with TRBD1. CDR3 size: 13 residues. The V gene end was trimmed by 4 bases and the J gene end by 3 bases; junction bases not matched to a gene: 3. Germline V gene lookup returns CDR1 DFQATT and CDR2 SNEGSKA (reference sequence). CDR3 coding DNA: TGCAGTGCTATGGACAGGGGAGACTATGGCTACACCTTC. Its protein product is CSAMDRGDYGYTF.

This clonotype was seen ten or more times. The rearrangement joins TRBV18 to TRBJ2-1; weak D call: TRBD2 (6 bases). CDR3 length: 17 residues. V was trimmed by 0 bases and J by 0 bases, leaving 12 bases between them. Germline V gives CDR1 KGHSH, CDR2 LQKENI. CDR3 bases: TGTGCCAGCTCACCACCGGGACTCCGGCGCTCCTACAATGAGCAGTTCTTC. Translated: CASSPPGLRRSYNEQFF.

The rearrangement links TRBV12-3 or TRBV12-4 to TRBJ1-5; the D is unclear. Trimming pared 5 bases from V and 6 bases from J, leaving 11 bases between. The CDR3 sequence is 13 residues long. The CDR3, as DNA: TGTGCCAGCAGTCCCGTTACGGCTCAGCCCCAGCATTTT. Translation gives CASSPVTAQPQHF.

The V call is TRBV20-1, the J call TRBJ1-5; D may be TRBD1 (5 bases). The CDR3 totals 15 residues. The V and J ends lost 3 bases and 0 bases respectively, with 12 bases between them. Germline assignment: CDR1 DFQATT and CDR2 SNEGSKA (reference sequence). The DNA of the CDR3 is TGCAGTGCTAGCCAGCAGGGCAATAGCAATCAGCCCCAGCATTTT. It specifies CSASQQGNSNQPQHF.

Many counts were recorded for this clonotype. V usage is TRBV9 and J usage is TRBJ1-4, with D perhaps TRBD1 (6 bases). The CDR3 loop spans 14 amino acids. Germline V gene data show CDR1 as SGDLS and CDR2 as YYNGEE. Trimming removed 3 bases at V and 1 base at J, with 7 bases between. The CDR3 sequence is CASSEDRTNEKLFF. In DNA form, the CDR3 reads TGTGCCAGCAGCGAGGACAGAACTAATGAAAAACTGTTTTTT.